This T cell receptor (beta chain) was profiled in a study of shared clonotypes between healthy human individuals. This CDR3 is built from 15 residues. With 0 bases removed from V and 4 bases from J, the gap between germline ends came to 13 bases. The germline CDR1 and CDR2 sequences are SGHRS and YFSETQ. Study observations and caveats: The naive CD4 repertoires of a handful of donors were compared, and approximately 5% of clonotypes were shared. An expected dependence of interdonor clonotype sharing on sequencing depth was noted.

Cells designated naive CD8 were CD45RO-negative and were positively selected for CCR7, with terminally differentiated effector memory CD45RA+ cells excluded. About this clone: Its specificity is unknown.

It was at deep level that the assay was run. Replicate sorted-subset PCRs were loaded with around 200 ng DNA, about 30,000 T cell genomes. The assay was immunoSEQ multiplex PCR, and TCRdb's table has in-frame clones only and misses some. The sample records millions of clones, about 95% being singletons. Source material: naive CD8+ T cells sorted from blood. The chain is built from TRBV5-1 and TRBJ1-1, with unresolved D. The TCR sequence derives from a man between 18 and 29 years old in good health. The chain's CDR3 is CASSLDWWDPTEAFF. The CDR3 coding sequence is TGCGCCAGCAGCTTGGACTGGTGGGATCCCACTGAAGCTTTCTTT.